Presented here are 17 T cell receptor beta chains from one specimen sequenced in a study of OX40 agonist ivuxolimab in advanced cancers. The repertoire was sequenced with immunoSEQ multiplex PCR; TCRdb's copy has only in-frame clones and lacks some. The sample records approximately 45,000 clones, approximately 80% being singletons. The starting material was CD4+ or CD8+ T cells sorted from blood, obtained in a trial of the OX40 agonist ivuxolimab. These receptors all stem from an adult with an advanced solid tumor such as melanoma, head and neck, liver or kidney cancer.

This clone was counted a few times. J is TRBJ1-1 and V is TRBV5-8; TRBD1 is a possible D gene (5 bases). This CDR3 is built from 14 residues. CDR1 SGHTS and CDR2 YDEGEE come from the germline V gene. The V end was cut by 0 bases, the J end by 5 bases, with 11 bases between. CDR3 residues: CASSLERGGTEAFF. The DNA of the CDR3 is TGTGCCAGCAGCTTGGAGCGGGGGGGGACTGAAGCTTTCTTT.

The rearrangement uses TRBV2 and TRBJ2-2; possibly TRBD1 or TRBD2 for D (6 bases each). The CDR3 runs to 15 residues. The germline CDR1 and CDR2 sequences are SNHLY and FYNNEI. Deletions cut 4 bases from V and 3 bases from J, with 12 bases between. In DNA form, the CDR3 reads TGTGCCAGCAGTGCTGCGGGACATCACACCGGGGAGCTGTTTTTT. This sequence encodes CASSAAGHHTGELFF.

The V and J genes are TRBV11-3 and TRBJ2-5; D remains unclear. Germline lookup yields CDR1 SGHNT and CDR2 YENEEA. This CDR3 has 13 residues. V lost 1 base and J 5 bases, leaving 8 bases between the germline ends. CDR3 loop: CASSLGPLETQYF. The CDR3, as DNA: TGTGCCAGCAGCTTAGGACCCTTGGAGACCCAGTACTTC. Looking up the rest from reference TRBV11-3 and TRBJ2-5 gives the full variable domain: EAGVVQSPRYKIIEKKQPVAFWCNPISGHNTLYWYLQNLGQGPELLIRYENEEAVDDSQLPKDRFSAERLKGVDSTLKIQPAELGDSAVYLCASSLGPLETQYFGPGTRLLVL.

The rearrangement links TRBV27 to TRBJ2-2; D gene uncertain. The V end was cut by 2 bases, the J end by 0 bases, with 7 bases between. Germline V gene data show CDR1 as MNHEY and CDR2 as SMNVEV (reference sequence). The CDR3 sequence is 15 residues long. CDR3 nucleotides: TGTGCCAGCAGTTTAGCGGTCGCGAACACCGGGGAGCTGTTTTTT. As protein: CASSLAVANTGELFF.

The CDR3 reads CASTSLWSSGMYF. CDR3 DNA: TGTGCCAGCACCTCACTGTGGAGTAGCGGGATGTACTTC. This chain connects TRBV7-2 to TRBJ2-7; 8 bases fit TRBD2. V was clipped by 7 bases and J by 12 bases; unmatched bases: 14. Germline V gene sequence: CDR1 SGHTA, CDR2 FQGNSA. This CDR3 spans 13 amino acids.

This clone was seen a few times. The gene calls are TRBV30 and TRBJ2-7, with D hard to call. The CDR3 is 14 residues long. Germline assignment: CDR1 GTSNPN and CDR2 SVGIG (reference sequence). Trimming left V 4 bases short and J 4 bases short, with 17 bases between. CDR3 in DNA: TGTGCCTGGACCCCTGGGCAGCGATTTTACGAGCAGTACTTC. Residues: CAWTPGQRFYEQYF.

CDR3 sequence reads: CASRTEGNNEKLFF. CDR3 DNA sequence: TGTGCCAGTAGGACGGAGGGAAATAATGAAAAACTGTTTTTT. The chain combines TRBV19 with TRBJ1-4, with D uncertain. Trimming removed 6 bases from V and 4 bases from J, with 12 bases in between. The CDR3 extends over 14 amino acids. Per germline, CDR1 LNHDA and CDR2 SQIVND (reference sequence).

The rearrangement links TRBV10-1 to TRBJ2-3, with D possibly TRBD2 on 5 matching bases. Germline loops: CDR1 WNHNN, CDR2 SYGVQD (reference sequence). V lost 0 bases to trimming and J lost 3 bases, with 10 bases between them. This CDR3 has 15 amino acids. The CDR3 nucleotides read TGCGCCAGCAGTGAGTCTGCTAGCCTGACAGATACGCAGTATTTT. It translates to CASSESASLTDTQYF.

The V and J genes are TRBV19 and TRBJ1-2; D unclear. The CDR3 length is 13 residues. Germline CDR1 reads LNHDA; CDR2 reads SQIVND (reference sequence). The V end was cut by 0 bases, the J end by 6 bases, with 8 bases between. CDR3 sequence reads: CASSIDYKNGYTF. The CDR3 DNA is TGTGCCAGTAGTATAGATTACAAGAATGGCTACACCTTC.

The chain combines TRBV11-3 with TRBJ2-7; D is possibly TRBD2 (6 bases). V shed 1 base and J shed 0 bases, with 7 bases lying between them. CDR1 is SGHNT and CDR2 is YENEEA in the germline V gene. This CDR3 has 14 residues. The DNA for the CDR3 is TGTGCCAGCAGCTTAGGGGGGGACTCCTACGAGCAGTACTTC. Amino acids: CASSLGGDSYEQYF.

V is TRBV11-2 and J is TRBJ2-7, with 12 bases aligning to TRBD2. The CDR3 totals 14 residues. Germline CDR1 reads SGHAT; CDR2 reads FQNNGV. Germline trimming cut 7 bases from V and 7 bases from J; bases unmatched to any gene: 8. The CDR3 loop is CASTSTSGRGEQYF. DNA for the CDR3: TGTGCCAGCACCTCGACTAGCGGGAGAGGTGAGCAGTACTTC.

This clone appeared once. The chain joins TRBV27 to TRBJ2-5; a possible D gene is TRBD2 (5 bases). The V end lost 6 bases, the J end lost 4 bases, and 21 bases lay between the germline ends. Per the germline V gene, CDR1 is MNHEY and CDR2 is SMNVEV (reference sequence). CDR3 length: 16 residues. The CDR3 DNA follows: TGTGCCAGCAGGGAGCGGTTTACCCCCTTGGGAGAGACCCAGTACTTC. It encodes CASRERFTPLGETQYF.

Only one count was recorded for this clone. The chain couples TRBV19 to TRBJ1-6; 9 bases map to TRBD1. J gave up 10 bases and V 6 bases, and 10 bases lay outside the gene matches. In germline, CDR1 is LNHDA, CDR2 SQIVND (reference sequence). The CDR3 is 15 residues long. CDR3 loop: CASRDTGGAGSPLHF. As DNA, the CDR3 is TGTGCCAGTAGAGATACAGGGGGCGCAGGGTCACCCCTCCACTTT.

The chain uses TRBV6-5 and TRBJ2-3; 10 bases map to TRBD2. This CDR3 region has 16 residues. Per the germline V gene, CDR1 is MNHEY and CDR2 is SVGAGI. J lost 5 bases, V lost 4 bases, and 9 bases had no gene match. The CDR3 region has the DNA TGTGCCAGCAGTTCCCTAAGCGGGGGGGCATTAGATACGCAGTATTTT. This sequence encodes CASSSLSGGALDTQYF.

This clone was seen only once. V and J are TRBV11-2 and TRBJ2-3; D might be TRBD2 (6 bases). Deletions cut 2 bases from V and 2 bases from J, with 14 bases between. CDR3 length: 16 residues. Germline V gives CDR1 SGHAT, CDR2 FQNNGV. Here the CDR3 reads CASSLRGGLDTDTQYF. Written as DNA, the CDR3 is TGTGCCAGCAGCTTAAGAGGAGGGTTGGACACAGATACGCAGTATTTT.

Concerning this clone itself: Within the sample, other DNA sequences also encode this same CDR3. The genes are TRBV9 and TRBJ1-3; unclear D gene. The CDR3 runs to 15 residues. Germline CDR1 reads SGDLS; CDR2 reads YYNGEE. The V end lost 0 bases, the J end lost 0 bases, and 7 bases lay between the germline ends. The chain's CDR3 is CASSVAPRSGNTIYF. CDR3 DNA: TGTGCCAGCAGCGTAGCGCCCCGCTCTGGAAACACCATATATTTT. Using reference TRBV9 and TRBJ1-3 for the parts outside the CDR3, the full variable domain is DSGVTQTPKHLITATGQRVTLRCSPRSGDLSVYWYQQSLDQGLQFLIQYYNGEERAKGNILERFSAQQFPDLHSELNLSSLELGDSALYFCASSVAPRSGNTIYFGEGSWLTVV.

The rearrangement links TRBV15 to TRBJ2-7; D is unclear. The germline CDR1 and CDR2 sequences are LNHNV and YYDKDF (reference sequence). The CDR3 has 13 residues. V lost 2 bases, J lost 1 base, and 6 bases lay in between. CDR3 sequence: CATSRQESYEQYF. In DNA, the CDR3 is TGTGCCACCAGCAGACAGGAGTCCTACGAGCAGTACTTC.